This T cell receptor (beta chain) was sequenced in a study of early T cells in non-severe SARS-CoV-2 infection. Study overall: Chains were unpaired, as sequencing was done on bulk RNA from unsorted whole blood.

Per germline, CDR1 MNHEY and CDR2 SMNVEV (reference sequence). Deletions cut 7 bases from V and 3 bases from J, with 19 bases between. The CDR3 sequence is 15 residues long. Each single cDNA molecule received a unique molecular identifier. From the 5' RACE reads, TCRdb called clonotypes with MiXCR, one entry per CDR3 protein. The sample lists some 54,000 distinct CDR3 sequences; 10% were seen once. This clonotype was seen at least ten times. Its target is not known. Study-level findings and limits: VDJdb matches were skewed toward anti-spike CD8 T cell responses.

This chain connects TRBV27 to TRBJ2-7; D gene uncertain. The sequence came from an adult who was a healthcare worker with PCR-confirmed SARS-CoV-2 infection or an uninfected control (not recorded which). The sequencing sample was made of whole blood. CDR3 in DNA: TGTGCCAGCAACGACCTCCGGAAAACCCACTACGAGCAGTACTTC. The encoded protein is CASNDLRKTHYEQYF.